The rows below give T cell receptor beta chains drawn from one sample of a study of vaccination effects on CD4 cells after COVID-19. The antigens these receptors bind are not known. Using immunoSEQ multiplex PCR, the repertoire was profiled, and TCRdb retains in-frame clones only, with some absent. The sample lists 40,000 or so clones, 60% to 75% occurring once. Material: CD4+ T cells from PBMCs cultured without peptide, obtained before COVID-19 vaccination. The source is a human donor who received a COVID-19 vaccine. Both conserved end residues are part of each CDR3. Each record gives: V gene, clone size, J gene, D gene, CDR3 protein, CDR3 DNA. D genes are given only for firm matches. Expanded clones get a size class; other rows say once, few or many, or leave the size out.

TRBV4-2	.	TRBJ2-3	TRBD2	CASGREGGDTQYF	TGTGCCAGCGGGCGGGAGGGGGGAGATACGCAGTATTTT
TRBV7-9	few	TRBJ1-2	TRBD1	CASSSGTGGDYGYTF	TGTGCCAGCAGCTCAGGGACAGGGGGGGACTATGGCTACACCTTC
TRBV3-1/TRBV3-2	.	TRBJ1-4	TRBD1	CASSSRTGGEKLFF	TGTGCCAGCAGCTCACGGACAGGGGGTGAAAAACTGTTTTTT
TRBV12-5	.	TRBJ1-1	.	CASDGNRDTEAFF	TGTGCTAGTGACGGTAACAGGGACACTGAAGCTTTCTTT
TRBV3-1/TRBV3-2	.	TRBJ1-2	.	CASSQTDGGGYTF	TGTGCCAGCAGCCAAACGGACGGGGGAGGCTACACCTTC
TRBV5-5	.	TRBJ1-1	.	CASSLLGTNTEAFF	TGTGCCAGCAGCTTGTTAGGGACGAACACTGAAGCTTTCTTT
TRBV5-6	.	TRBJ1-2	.	CASSPVTEGSGYTF	TGTGCCAGCAGCCCCGTGACAGAAGGTAGTGGCTACACCTTC
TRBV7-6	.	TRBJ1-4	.	CASSLGSAGAGEKLFF	TGTGCCAGCAGCTTAGGATCGGCGGGGGCGGGCGAAAAACTGTTTTTT
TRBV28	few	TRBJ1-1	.	CASSLSGRAFF	TGTGCCAGCAGTTTATCGGGCCGAGCTTTCTTT
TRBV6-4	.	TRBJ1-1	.	CASSDHPGTTEAFF	TGTGCCAGCAGTGACCATCCAGGGACCACTGAAGCTTTCTTT
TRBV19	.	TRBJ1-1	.	CASSGRAIEAFF	TGTGCCAGTAGTGGTAGGGCCATTGAAGCTTTCTTT
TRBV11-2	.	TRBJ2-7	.	CASSSHTAPYEQYF	TGTGCCAGCAGCTCCCATACAGCCCCCTACGAGCAGTACTTC
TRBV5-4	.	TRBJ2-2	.	CASSLGGQNTGELFF	TGTGCCAGCAGCTTGGGCGGCCAGAACACCGGGGAGCTGTTTTTT
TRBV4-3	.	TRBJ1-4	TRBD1	CASSRVDRVNEKLFF	TGCGCCAGCAGCCGGGTAGACAGGGTGAATGAAAAACTGTTTTTT
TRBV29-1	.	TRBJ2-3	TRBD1	CSSTDRIPDTQYF	TGCAGCTCCACGGACAGGATTCCAGATACGCAGTATTTT
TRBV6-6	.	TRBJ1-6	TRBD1	CASSRTGGSSPLHF	TGTGCCAGCAGTCGGACAGGGGGCAGTTCACCCCTCCACTTT
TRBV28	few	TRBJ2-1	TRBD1	CASSSPGQTYYNEQFF	TGTGCCAGCTCCTCCCCGGGACAGACGTACTACAATGAGCAGTTCTTC
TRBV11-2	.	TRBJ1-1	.	CASSLDGQYTEAFF	TGTGCCAGCAGCCTAGACGGACAGTACACTGAAGCTTTCTTT
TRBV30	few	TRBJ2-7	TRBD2	CAWSVSGSSYEQYF	TGTGCCTGGAGTGTAAGCGGGAGCTCCTACGAGCAGTACTTC
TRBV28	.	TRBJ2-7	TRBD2	CASRLAGVGYEQYF	TGTGCCAGCAGATTAGCGGGAGTAGGGTACGAGCAGTACTTC
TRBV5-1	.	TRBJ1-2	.	CASSLAPEVYGYTF	TGCGCCAGCAGCCTGGCCCCTGAGGTCTATGGCTACACCTTC
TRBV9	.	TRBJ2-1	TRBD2	CASSVEAIAGRNEQFF	TGTGCCAGCAGCGTAGAGGCAATAGCGGGAAGGAATGAGCAGTTCTTC
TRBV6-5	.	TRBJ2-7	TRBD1	CASRPPGQGTYEQYF	TGTGCCAGCCGACCCCCGGGACAGGGAACCTACGAGCAGTACTTC
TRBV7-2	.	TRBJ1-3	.	CASSPLGNTIYF	TGTGCCAGCAGCCCGCTTGGAAACACCATATATTTT
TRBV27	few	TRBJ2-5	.	CASSFSWEETQYF	TGTGCCAGCAGTTTTAGCTGGGAAGAGACCCAGTACTTC
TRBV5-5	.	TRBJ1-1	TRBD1	CASSSGQGKAFF	TGTGCCAGCAGCTCGGGACAGGGGAAAGCTTTCTTT
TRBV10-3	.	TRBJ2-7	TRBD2	CASSPSGIGYEQYF	TGTGCCTCGTCCCCTAGCGGGATAGGTTACGAGCAGTACTTC
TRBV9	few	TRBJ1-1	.	CASSVGVEGGSAFF	TGTGCCAGCAGCGTCGGGGTCGAAGGGGGGAGTGCTTTCTTT
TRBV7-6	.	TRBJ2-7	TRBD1	CASSLGSGTGIEQYF	TGTGCCAGCAGCTTAGGATCCGGGACAGGGATCGAGCAGTACTTC
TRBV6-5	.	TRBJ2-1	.	CASNEGRRHNEQFF	TGTGCCAGCAACGAGGGAAGGCGGCACAATGAGCAGTTCTTC
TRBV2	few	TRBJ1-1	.	CASTANTEAFF	TGTGCCAGCACGGCTAACACTGAAGCTTTCTTT
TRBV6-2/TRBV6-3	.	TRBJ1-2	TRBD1	CASSYHGTGVNYGYTF	TGTGCCAGCAGTTACCATGGGACAGGGGTTAACTATGGCTACACCTTC
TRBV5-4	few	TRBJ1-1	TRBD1	CASSLDSGQGKAFF	TGTGCCAGCAGCTTGGATTCGGGACAGGGTAAAGCTTTCTTT
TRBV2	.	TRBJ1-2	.	CASSEIGANGYTF	TGTGCCAGCAGTGAAATTGGGGCGAATGGCTACACCTTC
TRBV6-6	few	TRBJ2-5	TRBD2	CASSRTSGETQYF	TGTGCCAGCAGCCGGACTAGCGGGGAGACCCAGTACTTC
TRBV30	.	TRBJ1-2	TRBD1	CAWSTGTEYGYTF	TGTGCCTGGAGCACCGGGACAGAGTATGGCTACACCTTC